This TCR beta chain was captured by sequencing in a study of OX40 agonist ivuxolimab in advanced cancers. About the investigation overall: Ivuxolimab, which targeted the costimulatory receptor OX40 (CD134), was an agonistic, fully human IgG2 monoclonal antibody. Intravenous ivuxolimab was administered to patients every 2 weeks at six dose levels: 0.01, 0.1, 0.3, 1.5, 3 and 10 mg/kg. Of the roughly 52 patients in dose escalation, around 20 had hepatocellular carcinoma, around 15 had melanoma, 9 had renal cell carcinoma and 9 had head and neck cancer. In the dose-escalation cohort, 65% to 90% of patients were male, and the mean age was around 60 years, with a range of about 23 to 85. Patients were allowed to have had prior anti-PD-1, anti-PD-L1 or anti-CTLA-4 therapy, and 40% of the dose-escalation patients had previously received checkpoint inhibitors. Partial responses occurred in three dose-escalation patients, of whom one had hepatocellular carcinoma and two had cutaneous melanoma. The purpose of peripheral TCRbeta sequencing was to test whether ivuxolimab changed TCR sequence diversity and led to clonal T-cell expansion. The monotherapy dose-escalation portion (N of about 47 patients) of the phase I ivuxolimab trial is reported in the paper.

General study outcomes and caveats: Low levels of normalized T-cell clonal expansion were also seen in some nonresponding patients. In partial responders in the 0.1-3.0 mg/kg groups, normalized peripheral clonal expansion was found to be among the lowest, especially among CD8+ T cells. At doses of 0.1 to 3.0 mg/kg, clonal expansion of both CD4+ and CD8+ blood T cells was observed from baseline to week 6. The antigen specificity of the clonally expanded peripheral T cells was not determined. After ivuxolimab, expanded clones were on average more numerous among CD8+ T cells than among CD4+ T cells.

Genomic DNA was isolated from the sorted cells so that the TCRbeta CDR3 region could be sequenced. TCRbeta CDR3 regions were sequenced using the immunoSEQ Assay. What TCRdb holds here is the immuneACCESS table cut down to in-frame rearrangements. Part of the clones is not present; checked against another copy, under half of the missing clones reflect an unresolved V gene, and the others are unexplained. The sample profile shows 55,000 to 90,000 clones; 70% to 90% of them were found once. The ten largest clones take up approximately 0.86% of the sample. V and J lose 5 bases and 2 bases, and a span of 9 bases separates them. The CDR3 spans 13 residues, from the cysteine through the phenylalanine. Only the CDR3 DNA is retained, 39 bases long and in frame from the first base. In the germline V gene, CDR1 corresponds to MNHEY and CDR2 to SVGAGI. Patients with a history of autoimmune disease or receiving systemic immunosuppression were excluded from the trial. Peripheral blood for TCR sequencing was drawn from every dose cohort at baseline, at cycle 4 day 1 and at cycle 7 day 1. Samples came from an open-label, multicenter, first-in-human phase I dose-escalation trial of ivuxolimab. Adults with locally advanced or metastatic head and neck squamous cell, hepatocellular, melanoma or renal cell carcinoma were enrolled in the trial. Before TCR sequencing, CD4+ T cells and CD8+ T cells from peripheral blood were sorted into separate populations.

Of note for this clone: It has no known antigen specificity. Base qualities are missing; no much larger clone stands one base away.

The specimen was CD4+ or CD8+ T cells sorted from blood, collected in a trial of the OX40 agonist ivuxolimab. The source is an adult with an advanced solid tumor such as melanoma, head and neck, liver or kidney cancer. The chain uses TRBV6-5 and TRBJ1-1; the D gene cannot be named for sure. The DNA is TGTGCCAGCAGTAGGCAGCCCAACACTGAAGCTTTCTTT. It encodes CASSRQPNTEAFF.